The 20 T cell receptor beta chains presented below share a single source sample, sequenced in a study of blood T cell repertoires in COVID-19. This table comes from immunoSEQ multiplex PCR, and its TCRdb copy is limited to in-frame clones, with some not included. The sample lists around 50,000 clones, around four fifths occurring once. Specimen: PBMCs or T cells enriched from blood (not recorded which). These TCRs come from a woman aged 45-65 years with acute COVID-19.

V usage is TRBV18 and J usage is TRBJ1-2, with 9 bases that match TRBD1. With 3 bases clipped from V and 5 bases from J, the junction kept 4 bases outside the gene matches. CDR3 length: 14 residues. CDR1 KGHSH and CDR2 LQKENI come from the germline V gene. CDR3 region: CASSPRTGEYGYTF. CDR3 sequence (DNA): TGTGCCAGCTCACCCCGGACAGGGGAATATGGCTACACCTTC.

The rearrangement joins TRBV5-4 to TRBJ2-3; 7 bases agree with TRBD2. The germline V gene has CDR1 SGHNT and CDR2 YYREEE (reference sequence). CDR3 length: 16 amino acids. V lost 1 base, J lost 1 base, and 6 bases stayed unmatched. In DNA form, the CDR3 reads TGTGCCAGCAGCTTGCCCGGTCGGGGGGGCACAGATACGCAGTATTTT. It is translated as CASSLPGRGGTDTQYF.

The V call is TRBV14, the J call TRBJ1-1; D uncertain. The CDR3 runs to 18 residues. Between the trimmed V and J ends, which lost 0 bases and 0 bases, there was a span of 17 bases. The germline V gene has CDR1 SGHDN and CDR2 FVKESK. CDR3 in DNA: TGTGCCAGCAGCCAAGATCTCTCCGGGGTGCTTATGAACACTGAAGCTTTCTTT. Protein: CASSQDLSGVLMNTEAFF.

The chain is built from TRBV7-9 and TRBJ2-7; TRBD2 might be the D (7 bases). Germline-derived CDR1 and CDR2 are SEHNR and FQNEAQ (reference sequence). V was shortened by 2 bases and J by 2 bases, with 13 bases between the two germline ends. This CDR3 has 15 residues. The CDR3 nucleotides read TGTGCCAGCAGCTTATGGGGGGGCTCCACCTACGAGCAGTACTTC. Translating it yields CASSLWGGSTYEQYF.

This chain joins TRBV5-1 and TRBJ2-2; D gene ambiguous. Per the germline V gene, CDR1 is SGHRS and CDR2 is YFSETQ. The CDR3 consists of 12 residues. The V end was cut by 3 bases, the J end by 3 bases, with 3 bases between. As DNA, the CDR3 is TGCGCCAGCAGCTCATACACCGGGGAGCTGTTTTTT. This encodes CASSSYTGELFF.

The gene calls are TRBV12-3 or TRBV12-4 and TRBJ2-7; no reliable D call. V was shortened by 2 bases and J by 6 bases, with 8 bases between the two germline ends. This CDR3 has 12 amino acids. The CDR3, as DNA: TGTGCCAGCAGTTTACGGGTTGGCGAGCAGTACTTC. Its protein product is CASSLRVGEQYF.

For this clone: The junction differs from germline at one of its ends, possibly a read error. The chain has TRBV12-3 or TRBV12-4 and TRBJ1-3, with a possible D match to TRBD1 (5 bases). This CDR3 contains 11 residues. The CDR3 spells CASSERGGIHF. The CDR3, as DNA: TGTGCCAGCAGTGAACGGGGGGGGATCCATTTT.

This chain uses TRBV7-9 with TRBJ2-5; a possible D gene is TRBD1 (6 bases). Trimming stripped 3 bases from V and 2 bases from J, with 16 bases between. This CDR3 is built from 16 residues. The V gene's germline CDR1 is SEHNR and CDR2 FQNEAQ (reference sequence). In DNA form, the CDR3 reads TGTGCCAGCAGCTTCGATCTCAGGGGACGACAAGAGACCCAGTACTTC. It is translated as CASSFDLRGRQETQYF. Complete variable domain (other parts from reference TRBV7-9 and TRBJ2-5): DTGVSQNPRHKITKRGQNVTFRCDPISEHNRLYWYRQTLGQGPEFLTYFQNEAQLEKSRLLSDRFSAERPKGSFSTLEIQRTEQGDSAMYLCASSFDLRGRQETQYFGPGTRLLVL.

The J gene is TRBJ1-2, the V gene TRBV28; D may be TRBD1 (5 bases). This CDR3 is built from 14 residues. Germline V CDR1 and CDR2: MDHEN, SYDVKM. Deletions cut 4 bases from V and 0 bases from J, with 9 bases between. The CDR3 spells CASSSGGANYGYTF. Written as DNA, the CDR3 is TGTGCCAGCAGTTCGGGGGGAGCTAACTATGGCTACACCTTC.

CDR3 sequence: CASKRQNTEAFF. In nucleotides, the CDR3 is TGTGCCAGCAAGAGACAAAACACTGAAGCTTTCTTT. The rearrangement links TRBV2 to TRBJ1-1; D not resolved. The V gene's germline CDR1 is SNHLY and CDR2 FYNNEI. This CDR3 contains 12 residues. Trimming removed 7 bases at V and 2 bases at J, with 8 bases between.

CDR3: CASSAGLASNTGELFF. The CDR3 nucleotides are TGCGCCAGCAGCGCGGGACTAGCGTCAAACACCGGGGAGCTGTTTTTT. The chain joins TRBV5-1 to TRBJ2-2; 10 positions match TRBD2. V lost 4 bases and J lost 2; bases outside the gene matches: 5. The germline V gene encodes CDR1 SGHRS and CDR2 YFSETQ. CDR3 length: 16 residues. Supplemented by reference TRBV5-1 and TRBJ2-2, the full variable domain reads KAGVTQTPRYLIKTRGQQVTLSCSPISGHRSVSWYQQTPGQGLQFLFEYFSETQRNKGNFPGRFSGRQFSNSRSEMNVSTLELGDSALYLCASSAGLASNTGELFFGEGSRLTVL.

The CDR3 bases are TGTGCCAGCAGCCCAGGGACAGGCGGCAATTCACCCCTCCACTTT. Translating it yields CASSPGTGGNSPLHF. This chain links TRBV6-5 with TRBJ1-6; 8 bases map to TRBD1. The CDR3 contains 15 residues. The J segment lost 7 bases and the V segment lost 6 bases, leaving 8 bases of the junction unmatched. Germline V gives CDR1 MNHEY, CDR2 SVGAGI.

The table lists this clone with a few counts. The chain uses TRBV15 and TRBJ1-5; 7 nucleotides match TRBD1. V was pared by 0 bases and J by 4 bases, with 9 bases of the junction left unmatched. This CDR3 comprises 17 residues. From germline, CDR1 is LNHNV and CDR2 YYDKDF (reference sequence). In nucleotides, the CDR3 is TGTGCCACCAGCAGAGAGAGGGCGGGACAGTCAAATCAGCCCCAGCATTTT. This translates into CATSRERAGQSNQPQHF.

The rearrangement joins TRBV5-1 to TRBJ2-3, with 11 positions matching TRBD2. V trimming: 4 bases; J trimming: 3 bases; junction bases outside the gene matches: 7. The germline V gene has CDR1 SGHRS and CDR2 YFSETQ. The CDR3 is 16 amino acids. CDR3 DNA: TGCGCCAGCAGCACAATAGCGGGGGGGCGTACAGATACGCAGTATTTT. Translating it yields CASSTIAGGRTDTQYF.

The chain is built from TRBV5-5 and TRBJ1-1; tentatively, D is TRBD1 (6 bases). The CDR3 totals 14 residues. The germline V and J ends were trimmed by 6 bases and 6 bases, with 18 bases remaining between them. Germline V gives CDR1 SGHKS, CDR2 YYEKEE (reference sequence). CDR3 nucleotides: TGTGCCAGCACCCTAGGGGACAAAGGCCCTGAAGCTTTCTTT. Translated: CASTLGDKGPEAFF. Using reference TRBV5-5 and TRBJ1-1 for the parts outside the CDR3, the full variable domain is DAGVTQSPTHLIKTRGQQVTLRCSPISGHKSVSWYQQVLGQGPQFIFQYYEKEERGRGNFPDRFSARQFPNYSSELNVNALLLGDSALYLCASTLGDKGPEAFFGQGTRLTVV.

V usage is TRBV6-5 and J usage is TRBJ1-2; possible D gene TRBD1, 6 bases. CDR3 length equals 13 residues. Germline lookup yields CDR1 MNHEY and CDR2 SVGAGI. Trimming shortened V by 2 bases and J by 14 bases, and 18 bases separated the two germline ends. CDR3 nucleotides: TGTGCCAGCAGTTACGAGCGGCAACAGGGCGAAACCTTC. Amino acids: CASSYERQQGETF.

This chain uses TRBV18 with TRBJ2-4; 8 nucleotides line up with TRBD1. Germline lookup yields CDR1 KGHSH and CDR2 LQKENI. With 0 bases clipped from V and 5 bases from J, the junction kept 3 bases outside the gene matches. The CDR3 consists of 15 residues. CDR3 in DNA: TGTGCCAGCTCACCACCCATGGGACAGGAAAACATTCAGTACTTC. The encoded protein is CASSPPMGQENIQYF.

The rearrangement links TRBV14 to TRBJ2-2; tentative D call: TRBD1 (5 bases). Germline V gene lookup returns CDR1 SGHDN and CDR2 FVKESK. The CDR3 has 14 residues. Trimming stripped 4 bases from V and 7 bases from J, with 13 bases between. Here the CDR3 reads CASSLARADGELFF. CDR3 DNA sequence: TGTGCCAGCAGCCTAGCCAGGGCGGACGGGGAGCTGTTTTTT.

The chain employs TRBV28 and TRBJ2-1; possibly TRBD1 for D (6 bases). This CDR3 has 13 amino acids. CDR1 and CDR2 from the germline V gene are MDHEN and SYDVKM. V lost 6 bases and J 1 base, leaving 7 bases between the germline ends. The CDR3 DNA follows: TGTGCCAGCAGACAGGGATCCTACAATGAGCAGTTCTTC. Encoded protein: CASRQGSYNEQFF.

The chain's CDR3 is CASSLAGDRGKSTEAFF. DNA for the CDR3: TGTGCCAGCAGCTTGGCCGGGGACAGGGGGAAATCTACTGAAGCTTTCTTT. V and J are TRBV5-4 and TRBJ1-1; 11 bases are a match to TRBD1. Germline V gives CDR1 SGHNT, CDR2 YYREEE (reference sequence). Germline trimming cut 0 bases from V and 5 bases from J; bases unmatched to any gene: 9. The CDR3 covers 17 residues.